This TCR beta chain was identified in a study of T cell repertoires in cytomegalovirus infection. Study background: Public TCR beta signature analysis indicated the presence of both CMV infection and matching HLA type.

TCRdb reanalysed the reads using MiXCR and keeps one entry per CDR3 protein. The sample carries about 830,000 distinct CDR3 sequences, roughly 33% recorded once. This clonotype showed up just a few times. Its antigen remains unidentified. The CDR3 has 16 amino acids. The trim removed 6 bases at V and 6 bases at J, leaving 9 bases unmatched. CDR1 is SEHNR, CDR2 FQNEAQ, per germline (reference sequence). V gene TRBV7-9 combines with J gene TRBJ1-6; 9 nucleotides agree with TRBD1. This material consisted of cultured CD8+ T cells from PBMCs, taken from culture after CMV antigen stimulation. The TCR was taken from a human donor in good health (CMV status not recorded). Some clones in this sample may be carry-over from other donors' samples. This CDR3 reads CASSPKGQGINSPLHF. CDR3 in DNA: TGTGCCAGCAGTCCCAAGGGACAGGGAATTAATTCACCCCTCCACTTT.